Listed below are T cell receptor beta chains from one sample, sequenced in a study of response to subunit inactivated influenza vaccine. TCRdb called the RT-PCR reads again in MiXCR, with one record for every CDR3 protein. This sample has around 710,000 distinct CDR3 sequences, with approximately 13% found just once. Sequenced here: PBMCs from blood, sampled 14 to 15 days before vaccination. The source of these receptors is a man aged 45-65 years who received an inactivated influenza vaccine. The CDR3 runs from the conserved cysteine through the conserved F or W. D genes are given only for firm matches. Size is stated for part of the rows, as once, few or many counts, or as a class when the clone is expanded.

D,size,V,J,CDR3,DNA
.,few,TRBV12-3/TRBV12-4,TRBJ1-2,CASSLDVYYGYTF,TGTGCCAGCAGCTTGGACGTTTACTATGGCTACACCTTC
.,.,TRBV24-1,TRBJ2-5,CATSDLNRPETQYF,TGTGCCACCAGTGATTTGAACAGGCCCGAGACCCAGTACTTC
.,.,TRBV5-1,TRBJ2-4,CASSSQEGVAKNIQYF,TGCGCCAGCAGCTCCCAGGAGGGGGTTGCCAAAAACATTCAGTACTTC
.,.,TRBV4-2,TRBJ1-4,CASSQDSIRAQLNEKLFF,TGTGCCAGCAGCCAAGATTCAATCCGGGCGCAGCTTAATGAAAAACTGTTTTTT
.,.,TRBV29-1,TRBJ2-7,CSVERGVEQYF,TGCAGCGTTGAAAGAGGAGTCGAGCAGTACTTC
TRBD2,.,TRBV4-2,TRBJ2-5,CASSWGLAGEETQYF,TGTGCCAGCAGCTGGGGACTAGCGGGGGAAGAGACCCAGTACTTC
.,few,TRBV6-1,TRBJ2-3,CASILGGGPSTDTQYF,TGTGCCAGCATTCTAGGTGGGGGGCCCAGCACAGATACGCAGTATTTT
TRBD1,few,TRBV6-2/TRBV6-3,TRBJ2-1,CASRTGTGDNEQFF,TGTGCCAGCAGGACCGGGACAGGGGACAATGAGCAGTTCTTC
.,few,TRBV28,TRBJ1-6,CASSLLRTDLTLHF,TGTGCCAGCAGTTTACTTCGGACAGACCTCACCCTCCACTTT
.,.,TRBV6-5,TRBJ1-1,CASSYSQGLNTEAFF,TGTGCCAGCAGTTACTCACAGGGACTGAACACTGAAGCTTTCTTT
TRBD1,many,TRBV15,TRBJ1-2,CATSSFSQGIHGYTF,TGTGCCACCAGCAGTTTTTCACAGGGGATTCATGGCTACACCTTC
.,few,TRBV6-5,TRBJ1-1,CASSYSRGRASEAFF,TGTGCCAGCAGTTACTCCCGGGGGCGGGCCTCTGAAGCTTTCTTT
.,few,TRBV12-3/TRBV12-4,TRBJ2-1,CASSPFGTNEQFF,TGTGCCAGCAGCCCCTTCGGTACCAATGAGCAGTTCTTC
.,many,TRBV4-1,TRBJ1-1,CASSQGTFGFEAFF,TGCGCCAGCAGCCAAGGGACATTTGGATTTGAAGCTTTCTTT
TRBD1,many,TRBV4-3,TRBJ2-1,CASSQDLGQGGNEQFF,TGCGCCAGCAGCCAAGATTTGGGACAGGGAGGCAATGAGCAGTTCTTC
.,many,TRBV18,TRBJ2-1,CASSTLGYEQFF,TGTGCCAGCTCAACACTCGGGTATGAGCAGTTCTTC
.,many,TRBV20-1,TRBJ2-7,CSARLVTGGYEQYF,TGCAGTGCTAGACTTGTGACAGGCGGTTACGAGCAGTACTTC
TRBD1,few,TRBV12-3/TRBV12-4,TRBJ2-7,CASSLAFSGGWTGYEQYF,TGTGCCAGCAGTTTAGCGTTTTCTGGGGGCTGGACAGGCTACGAGCAGTACTTC
.,few,TRBV5-1,TRBJ2-5,CASSLNGNQETQYF,TGCGCCAGCAGCTTGAACGGGAACCAAGAGACCCAGTACTTC
TRBD1,.,TRBV11-2,TRBJ1-2,CASSLVPRGQANYGYTF,TGTGCCAGCAGCTTAGTTCCCAGGGGGCAGGCTAACTATGGCTACACCTTC
TRBD2,few,TRBV6-5,TRBJ2-1,CASSYRAGVSITYNEQFF,TGTGCCAGCAGTTACAGGGCGGGAGTTAGTATCACCTACAATGAGCAGTTCTTC
.,few,TRBV28,TRBJ2-6,CASQGGGGLTGANVLTF,TGTGCCAGCCAAGGAGGGGGGGGTTTAACTGGGGCCAACGTCCTGACTTTC
.,many,TRBV29-1,TRBJ2-2,CSVIQNPGPTTGELFF,TGCAGCGTAATACAAAATCCCGGACCAACTACCGGGGAGCTGTTTTTT
.,few,TRBV29-1,TRBJ2-7,CSVVSVPAAYEQYF,TGCAGCGTCGTAAGCGTGCCCGCCGCCTACGAGCAGTACTTC
.,many,TRBV5-1,TRBJ2-3,CASSLARGADTQYF,TGCGCCAGCAGCTTGGCCAGGGGTGCAGATACGCAGTATTTT
.,few,TRBV15,TRBJ2-7,CATSAVRGGEQYF,TGTGCCACCAGCGCCGTGAGGGGGGGGGAGCAGTACTTC
.,.,TRBV2,TRBJ1-6,CASNVEPRGSPLHF,TGTGCCAGCAACGTGGAGCCCCGGGGCTCACCCCTCCACTTT
.,many,TRBV12-3/TRBV12-4,TRBJ1-1,CASSLSRLANTEAFF,TGTGCCAGCAGTTTAAGCCGACTGGCGAACACTGAAGCTTTCTTT
.,.,TRBV7-9,TRBJ2-1,CASIDTGTFNNEQFF,TGTGCCAGCATCGATACCGGGACTTTCAACAATGAGCAGTTCTTC
.,few,TRBV7-2,TRBJ1-2,CASSSGVRSGYTF,TGTGCCAGCAGCTCAGGGGTACGGTCCGGCTACACCTTC
.,many,TRBV6-1,TRBJ2-7,CASTLSGGAGYEQYF,TGTGCCAGCACCCTCTCTGGGGGGGCAGGTTACGAGCAGTACTTC
.,few,TRBV4-2,TRBJ2-5,CASSQGFGRAGETQYF,TGTGCCAGCAGCCAAGGTTTTGGCAGGGCAGGAGAGACCCAGTACTTC
TRBD2,few,TRBV27,TRBJ2-1,CASRDSGRGQFF,TGTGCCAGCAGGGATAGCGGGAGGGGGCAGTTCTTC